This TCR beta chain was recovered during a study of identical twins (dated by TCRdb to 2016 to 2017). With regard to the full study: TCR alpha and beta repertoires from monozygotic twins, unrelated adults of various ages and cord blood were deep-sequenced to test whether fetal clonotypes persist. Replicate twin experiments were performed at different times using different library preparation protocols to rule out contamination.

Libraries were made using 5' RACE. TCRdb shows the sequencer as Illumina HiSeq 2000. A universal primer binding site was added through template switching, and the final cDNA carried a unique molecular identifier so that TCR cDNA molecules could be counted accurately. Specific primers in the conserved constant-segment region were used to synthesize first-strand cDNA for TCR alpha and beta chains. To control for contamination, every cDNA library was double barcoded, receiving both a SMART-Mk sample barcode and Illumina barcodes. TruSeq adapter sequences and Illumina sample barcodes were added in two successive PCR steps. The Illumina HiSeq platform was used with custom primers to sequence TCR alpha and beta cDNA libraries. As for the original processing: MiGEC was used to process raw reads and extract unique molecular identifiers, and MiXCR was used to find CDR3 positions. Recombination models were inferred per individual with the repgenHMM and IGoR tools using an EM algorithm. The analysis of shared clonotypes was done with the tcR package in R, with sharing normalized by the product of cloneset sizes. To study raw recombination free of thymic and clonal selection effects, out-of-frame nonproductive sequences were analyzed. TCRdb applied fastp at Q25 and MiXCR to the public reads, then kept only in-frame beta chains. For every CDR3 protein sequence, its rows merge into one entry that carries the most common genes and DNA. None of the V and J calls come from the authors' own analysis; TCRdb made them. Recorded for this sample are 1.5 million to 2 million distinct CDR3 sequences; less than 40% of them occurred a single time. Approximately 0.29% of the sample rests with the top ten.

Every donor was a healthy Caucasian. CDR3 length: 16 amino acids, cysteine to phenylalanine. Of all the DNA, just the CDR3 is kept, 48 bases in frame from base 1. After removal of 4 bases from V and 3 bases from J, the junction retains 9 bases not matched to a gene. The CDR1 and CDR2 encoded by the germline V gene (reference sequence) are MNHNY and SVGAGI. Concerning this clonotype: Its antigen specificity is not known. Base qualities are missing; no much larger clone stands one base away.

Points the paper makes about the study in general: Recombination models systematically underestimated out-of-frame TCR alpha sharing in monozygotic twins but agreed with sharing between unrelated individuals. Compared with coincidental sharing between unrelated individuals, out-of-frame TCR alpha sequences shared between twins showed an excess of sequences with low generation probability. In beta out-of-frame sequences, excess twin sharing was weaker, because having fewer shared sequences lowered the signal-to-noise ratio. Because the same donors could not be followed over many years, conclusions were based on cross-sectional statistical analysis. Abundant cord blood beta clonotypes carried fewer insertions; young adult naive repertoires showed a weaker similar trend, while memory repertoires showed none. Zero-insertion analyses could be partly confounded by invariant T cells such as MAIT and iNKT, though diverse VJ usage argued against such confounding for most clonotypes.

The material sequenced was cord blood. Recombination joined TRBV6-6 with TRBJ1-1, with 9 bases matching TRBD1. The clonotype originates from a newborn girl in good health. CDR3 protein: CASSSYRGRKDTEAFF. The DNA reads as follows: TGTGCCAGCAGTTCCTACAGGGGGCGTAAGGACACTGAAGCTTTCTTT.